The 27 T cell receptor beta chains below all came from one sample that was sequenced in a study of T cells in tuberculosis. Sequencing used immunoSEQ multiplex PCR; TCRdb keeps in-frame clones, though not all of them. The data show approximately 35,000 clones, 95% to 97% seen once. The sequenced sample consisted of PBMCs. Receptors were obtained from a donor aged 10-29 years with latent tuberculosis or without tuberculosis infection.

CDR3 bases: TGTGCCAGCAGCTTAGCGAGGACTAGCGCTCGTTACGAGCAGTACTTC. Translating gives CASSLARTSARYEQYF. The gene calls are TRBV7-8 and TRBJ2-7, with TRBD2 matching 9 bases. V lost 0 bases to trimming and J lost 4 bases; unmatched junction nucleotides: 7. The CDR3 is 16 amino acids. Germline-derived CDR1 and CDR2 are SGHVS and FQNEAQ.

The chain couples TRBV18 to TRBJ2-5, with 7 bases that match TRBD1. From germline, CDR1 is KGHSH and CDR2 LQKENI. This CDR3 has 15 residues. V trimming: 2 bases; J trimming: 4 bases; junction bases outside the gene matches: 7. The CDR3 coding sequence is TGTGCCAGCTCACCAACCACAGGGGTTGGAGAGACCCAGTACTTC. Its protein product is CASSPTTGVGETQYF.

The chain couples TRBV2 to TRBJ2-1; D ambiguous. CDR1 and CDR2 from the germline V gene are SNHLY and FYNNEI. Trimming cost V 6 bases and J 4 bases, with 7 bases left between them. The CDR3 contains 12 residues. The CDR3: CASRRQYNEQFF. As DNA, the CDR3 is TGTGCCAGCAGACGACAATACAATGAGCAGTTCTTC.

V and J are TRBV19 and TRBJ2-7, with 7 bases lining up with TRBD2. The CDR3 covers 15 residues. Germline loops: CDR1 LNHDA, CDR2 SQIVND (reference sequence). J lost 2 bases, V lost 5 bases, and 9 bases had no gene match. CDR3 residues: CASSPRGVGPYEQYF. As DNA, the CDR3 is TGTGCCAGTAGTCCCCGGGGGGTTGGCCCCTACGAGCAGTACTTC.

There are a few counts of this clone. This chain connects TRBV6-5 to TRBJ1-2; 7 positions agree with TRBD1. J was trimmed by 2 bases and V by 6 bases; bases with no gene match: 3. CDR3 length: 13 amino acids. CDR1 MNHEY and CDR2 SVGAGI come from the germline V gene. The CDR3 spells CASRMTGNYGYTF. In DNA, the CDR3 is TGTGCCAGCAGGATGACAGGGAACTATGGCTACACCTTC.

This chain joins TRBV19 and TRBJ2-7, with 7 bases lining up with TRBD2. V lost 5 bases to trimming and J lost 2 bases; unmatched junction nucleotides: 3. The CDR3 extends over 13 amino acids. CDR1 LNHDA and CDR2 SQIVND come from the germline V gene (reference sequence). CDR3 loop: CASSGGRAYEQYF. The CDR3 DNA reads TGTGCCAGTAGTGGCGGGAGAGCCTACGAGCAGTACTTC.

The CDR3 DNA reads TGTGCCAGCAGCGTACAGGGTAGGAATGAGCAGTTCTTC. Translated: CASSVQGRNEQFF. The chain recombines TRBV9 with TRBJ2-1; the D gene is possibly TRBD1 (5 bases). V lost 1 base, J lost 7 bases, and 9 bases lay in between. The CDR3 totals 13 residues. Germline assignment: CDR1 SGDLS and CDR2 YYNGEE.

The chain is built from TRBV18 and TRBJ1-1; 10 bases map to TRBD1. Germline V lookup: CDR1 KGHSH, CDR2 LQKENI. J gave up 8 bases and V 1 base, and 13 bases lay outside the gene matches. The CDR3 contains 17 residues. The CDR3 region has the DNA TGTGCCAGCTCACCACGGACAGGGGGACAACCAATGGGCGAAGCTTTCTTT. The encoded protein is CASSPRTGGQPMGEAFF.

The rearrangement uses TRBV5-1 and TRBJ2-3, with 16 bases that match TRBD2. The CDR3 covers 18 residues. Unmatched junction bases numbered 3, after V lost 0 bases and J lost 2 bases. Germline V lookup: CDR1 SGHRS, CDR2 YFSETQ. The CDR3 loop is CASSLAGLAGGATDTQYF. The CDR3 bases are TGCGCCAGCAGCTTGGCGGGACTAGCGGGAGGGGCCACAGATACGCAGTATTTT.

V gene TRBV7-2 combines with J gene TRBJ2-2; the match to TRBD2 covers 12 bases. Trimming removed 2 bases from V and 9 bases from J; junction bases left unmatched: 13. The germline gives CDR1 SGHTA, CDR2 FQGNSA. The CDR3 contains 18 residues. CDR3 coding DNA: TGTGCCAGCAGCTTACCGCCCTACGCTAGCGGGGGGGCTCGGGAGCTGTTTTTT. Its protein product is CASSLPPYASGGARELFF.

This clone was seen only once. The CDR3 coding sequence is TGCAGTGCCGGGTCTTACGAGCAGTACTTC. This codes for CSAGSYEQYF. This sequence joins TRBV20-1 and TRBJ2-7; D gene uncertain. The germline CDR1 and CDR2 sequences are DFQATT and SNEGSKA (reference sequence). V gave up 6 bases and J gave up 4 bases, with 7 bases separating them. This CDR3 spans 10 amino acids.

J is TRBJ1-1 and V is TRBV6-1; D is perhaps TRBD1 (6 bases). The V and J ends lost 2 bases and 7 bases respectively, with 11 bases between them. Germline V lookup: CDR1 MNHNS, CDR2 SASEGT. This CDR3 comprises 13 residues. The chain's CDR3 is CASSERGANEAFF. The CDR3 coding sequence is TGTGCCAGCAGTGAACGGGGGGCGAATGAAGCTTTCTTT.

V is TRBV9 and J is TRBJ2-2; TRBD1 agrees at 8 bases. J was trimmed by 0 bases and V by 5 bases; bases with no gene match: 3. This CDR3 contains 15 residues. The V gene's germline CDR1 is SGDLS and CDR2 YYNGEE. This CDR3 reads CASSGQGPNTGELFF. DNA for the CDR3: TGTGCCAGCAGTGGACAGGGACCGAACACCGGGGAGCTGTTTTTT.

The rearrangement joins TRBV5-1 to TRBJ2-5, with a weak D call TRBD2 (5 bases). V dropped 7 bases and J dropped 5 bases, with 15 bases sitting between them. Germline assignment: CDR1 SGHRS and CDR2 YFSETQ. The CDR3 runs to 13 residues. This CDR3 reads CASGWTGRETQYF. CDR3 in DNA: TGCGCCAGCGGATGGACGGGAAGGGAGACCCAGTACTTC.

This rearrangement joins TRBV30 to TRBJ2-5; 8 bases line up with TRBD1. The CDR3 runs 18 residues. V trimming: 0 bases; J trimming: 5 bases; junction bases outside the gene matches: 17. Germline loops: CDR1 GTSNPN, CDR2 SVGIG (reference sequence). The CDR3, as DNA: TGTGCCTGGAGTGTGGTTTTATCATTGGACAGGGACGGGGAGACCCAGTACTTC. It encodes CAWSVVLSLDRDGETQYF. Together with reference TRBV30 and TRBJ2-5, the CDR3 gives the full variable domain: SQTIHQWPATLVQPVGSPLSLECTVEGTSNPNLYWYRQAAGRGLQLLFYSVGIGQISSEVPQNLSASRPQDRQFILSSKKLLLSDSGFYLCAWSVVLSLDRDGETQYFGPGTRLLVL.

This chain links TRBV18 with TRBJ2-1; 12 nucleotides align to TRBD2. Trimming took 2 bases from V and 0 from J; bases not matched to a gene: 8. The germline V gene has CDR1 KGHSH and CDR2 LQKENI. This CDR3 has 19 residues. The CDR3 protein is CASSPSPSGGASSYNEQFF. CDR3 bases: TGTGCCAGCTCACCATCGCCTAGCGGGGGGGCGAGCTCCTACAATGAGCAGTTCTTC. Full variable domain (remainder filled in from reference TRBV18 and TRBJ2-1): NAGVMQNPRHLVRRRGQEARLRCSPMKGHSHVYWYRQLPEEGLKFMVYLQKENIIDESGMPKERFSAEFPKEGPSILRIQQVVRGDSAAYFCASSPSPSGGASSYNEQFFGPGTRLTVL.

The chain links TRBV6-1 to TRBJ1-5, with D unresolved. This CDR3 contains 13 residues. Germline V gene lookup returns CDR1 MNHNS and CDR2 SASEGT. The V end lost 2 bases, the J end lost 7 bases, and 9 bases lay between the germline ends. The CDR3 DNA follows: TGTGCCAGCAGTGAAAGTTCTCTACAGCCCCAGCATTTT. This codes for CASSESSLQPQHF.

J is TRBJ2-1 and V is TRBV27; 10 bases are shared with TRBD2. CDR1 MNHEY and CDR2 SMNVEV come from the germline V gene (reference sequence). This CDR3 is built from 19 residues. V shed 2 bases and J 5 bases; nucleotides not matched to a gene: 15. CDR3 protein: CASSLVIPAGGLIHNEQFF. Written as DNA, the CDR3 is TGTGCCAGCAGTTTAGTGATCCCAGCGGGGGGGCTTATCCACAATGAGCAGTTCTTC.

The V and J genes are TRBV23-1 and TRBJ2-7; 7 bases are shared with TRBD1. TRBV23-1 is assigned to the ORF class and has an uncertain function. J was trimmed by 0 bases and V by 2 bases; bases with no gene match: 4. The length of the CDR3 is 15 residues. The CDR3 DNA reads as TGCGCCAGCAGTCAAACCCGACAGGGCTCCTACGAGCAGTACTTC. Translation gives CASSQTRQGSYEQYF.

The J gene is TRBJ2-7, the V gene TRBV7-9; D is uncertain. The CDR3 runs to 15 residues. Trimming removed 3 bases at V and 0 bases at J, with 12 bases between. CDR1 is SEHNR and CDR2 is FQNEAQ in the germline V gene (reference sequence). CDR3 protein: CASSFNGEPSYEQYF. Here the CDR3 DNA reads TGTGCCAGCAGCTTTAATGGAGAACCCTCCTACGAGCAGTACTTC.

V gene TRBV13 combines with J gene TRBJ2-1, with D perhaps TRBD2 (6 bases). This CDR3 contains 16 residues. CDR1 is PRHDT and CDR2 is FYEKMQ in the germline V gene (reference sequence). Trimming left V 4 bases short and J 4 bases short, with 17 bases between. CDR3 loop: CASSYGAGSLYNEQFF. CDR3 sequence (DNA): TGTGCCAGCAGCTACGGGGCGGGATCCCTTTACAATGAGCAGTTCTTC.

V and J are TRBV7-2 and TRBJ1-3; TRBD1 agrees at 9 bases. CDR1 is SGHTA and CDR2 is FQGNSA in the germline V gene. CDR3 length: 13 residues. J gave up 4 bases and V 10 bases, and 5 bases lay outside the gene matches. As DNA, the CDR3 is TGTGCCACTGGGACAGGGCTCGGAAACACCATATATTTT. It yields the protein CATGTGLGNTIYF. Full variable domain (outside the CDR3, taken from reference TRBV7-2 and TRBJ1-3): GAGVSQSPSNKVTEKGKDVELRCDPISGHTALYWYRQSLGQGLEFLIYFQGNSAPDKSGLPSDRFSAERTGGSVSTLTIQRTQQEDSAVYLCATGTGLGNTIYFGEGSWLTVV.

The V and J genes are TRBV19 and TRBJ2-7; D possibly corresponds to TRBD1 (6 bases). The germline V gene has CDR1 LNHDA and CDR2 SQIVND (reference sequence). Trimming left V 8 bases short and J 7 bases short, with 21 bases between. The CDR3 spans 14 residues. The CDR3 DNA follows: TGTGCCAGTGGCCCGGGACACCTTCCCTGGGAGCAGTACTTC. Its protein is CASGPGHLPWEQYF.

The V and J genes are TRBV19 and TRBJ2-7; perhaps TRBD1 as D (6 bases). Trimming shortened V by 3 bases and J by 0 bases, and 12 bases separated the two germline ends. Germline CDR1 is LNHDA and CDR2 is SQIVND (reference sequence). The CDR3 is 15 amino acids. The chain's CDR3 is CASSIGVQGSYEQYF. The CDR3 bases are TGTGCCAGTAGTATTGGAGTACAGGGCTCCTACGAGCAGTACTTC.

The gene calls are TRBV6-1 and TRBJ2-7, with a possible D match to TRBD2 (6 bases). This CDR3 is built from 14 residues. CDR1 is MNHNS and CDR2 is SASEGT in the germline V gene. Trimming shortened V by 7 bases and J by 3 bases, and 16 bases separated the two germline ends. The CDR3 is CASNTGGSVYEQYF. The CDR3 DNA is TGTGCCAGCAATACCGGGGGTTCCGTCTACGAGCAGTACTTC.

This sequence joins TRBV6-1 and TRBJ1-5, with TRBD1 as a possible D gene (6 bases). The germline V gene has CDR1 MNHNS and CDR2 SASEGT. The CDR3 loop spans 16 amino acids. With 1 base removed from V and 0 bases from J, the gap between germline ends came to 10 bases. CDR3 amino acids: CASSEGGQYSNQPQHF. DNA of the CDR3: TGTGCCAGCAGTGAAGGGGGGCAGTATAGCAATCAGCCCCAGCATTTT.

This chain connects TRBV7-8 to TRBJ1-2, with 12 bases that match TRBD1. From germline, CDR1 is SGHVS and CDR2 FQNEAQ. The trim removed 3 bases at V and 7 bases at J, leaving 3 bases unmatched. There are 14 residues in the CDR3. The CDR3 DNA is TGTGCCAGCAGCTTGGGACAGGGGGCTTCTGGCTACACCTTC. It encodes CASSLGQGASGYTF.